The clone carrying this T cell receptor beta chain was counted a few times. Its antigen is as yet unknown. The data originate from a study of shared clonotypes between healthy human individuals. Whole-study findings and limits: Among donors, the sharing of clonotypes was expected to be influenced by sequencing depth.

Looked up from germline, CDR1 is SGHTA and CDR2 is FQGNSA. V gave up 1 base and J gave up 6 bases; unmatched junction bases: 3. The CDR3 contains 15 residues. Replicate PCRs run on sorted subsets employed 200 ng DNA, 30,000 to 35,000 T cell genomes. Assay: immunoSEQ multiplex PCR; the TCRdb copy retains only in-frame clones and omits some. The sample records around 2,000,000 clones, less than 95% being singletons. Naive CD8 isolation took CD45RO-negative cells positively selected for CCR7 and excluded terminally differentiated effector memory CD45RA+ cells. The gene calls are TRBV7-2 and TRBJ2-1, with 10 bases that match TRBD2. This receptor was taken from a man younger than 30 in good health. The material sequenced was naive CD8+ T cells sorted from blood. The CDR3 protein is CASSLELAGFNEQFF. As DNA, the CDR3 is TGTGCCAGCAGCTTAGAACTAGCGGGGTTCAATGAGCAGTTCTTC.